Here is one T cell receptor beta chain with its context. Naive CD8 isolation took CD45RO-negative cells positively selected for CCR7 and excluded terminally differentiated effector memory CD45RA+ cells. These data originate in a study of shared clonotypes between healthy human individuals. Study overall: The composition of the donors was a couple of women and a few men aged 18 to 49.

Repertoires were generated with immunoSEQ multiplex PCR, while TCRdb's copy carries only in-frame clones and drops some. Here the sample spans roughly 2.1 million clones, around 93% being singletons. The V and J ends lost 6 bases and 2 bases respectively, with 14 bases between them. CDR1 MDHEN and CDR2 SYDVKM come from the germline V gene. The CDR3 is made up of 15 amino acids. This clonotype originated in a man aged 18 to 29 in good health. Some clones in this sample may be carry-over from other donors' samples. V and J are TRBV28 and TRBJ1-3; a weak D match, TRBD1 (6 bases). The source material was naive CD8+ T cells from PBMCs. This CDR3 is CASRGTGYTGNTIYF. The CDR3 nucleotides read TGTGCCAGCAGGGGTACAGGGTATACTGGAAACACCATATATTTT.